The rows below give T cell receptor beta chains drawn from one sample of a study of blood T cell repertoires in COVID-19. Using immunoSEQ multiplex PCR, the repertoire was profiled, and TCRdb retains in-frame clones only, with some absent. In the table there are a few hundred thousand clones, approximately 80% of which are singletons. The specimen was peripheral blood. These receptors all come from a man aged 30 to 39 who had recovered from COVID-19. The CDR3 runs from the conserved cysteine through the conserved F or W. A D gene is named only where the DNA matches it firmly. Clone size is stated in some rows and not others, as once, few, many or a class when expanded.

clone_size j_call v_call d_call cdr3_aa cdr3_nt
NA TRBJ2-5 TRBV5-1 TRBD2 CASSSGTSGGTQYF TGCGCCAGCAGTTCCGGGACTAGCGGGGGGACCCAGTACTTC
NA TRBJ2-1 TRBV7-9 NA CASSSAGEGYNEQFF TGTGCCAGCAGCTCAGCAGGGGAGGGGTACAATGAGCAGTTCTTC
NA TRBJ2-3 TRBV28 NA CASSSYRQTDTQYF TGTGCCAGCAGCTCTTACAGACAGACAGATACGCAGTATTTT
NA TRBJ1-1 TRBV25-1 NA CASQGPGQDGYRAFF TGTGCCAGCCAAGGACCCGGGCAGGATGGGTACAGGGCTTTCTTT
NA TRBJ2-5 TRBV5-4 NA CASSSRDYQETQYF TGTGCCAGCAGCTCCCGGGACTACCAAGAGACCCAGTACTTC
once TRBJ2-5 TRBV6-6 NA CASGGETQYF TGTGCCAGCGGAGGAGAGACCCAGTACTTC
NA TRBJ1-1 TRBV11-2 TRBD1 CASSLYVAGTGGAKAFF TGTGCCAGCAGCTTATACGTAGCCGGGACAGGGGGCGCGAAGGCTTTCTTT
NA TRBJ2-1 TRBV6-5 TRBD1 CASSPGTDYNEQFF TGTGCCAGCAGCCCCGGGACAGACTACAATGAGCAGTTCTTC
NA TRBJ1-1 TRBV5-6 NA CASSFRAGTEAFF TGTGCCAGCAGCTTTCGGGCGGGCACTGAAGCTTTCTTT
once TRBJ2-1 TRBV7-8 TRBD2 CASSSISLAVAYNEQFF TGTGCCAGCAGCTCGATCAGCCTAGCGGTCGCCTACAATGAGCAGTTCTTC
few TRBJ1-1 TRBV2 TRBD1 CALVGGANTEAFF TGTGCCTTAGTAGGGGGCGCGAACACTGAAGCTTTCTTT
NA TRBJ1-6 TRBV6-5 NA CASRDSSSPLHF TGTGCCAGCAGGGACAGTAGTTCACCCCTCCACTTT
NA TRBJ2-5 TRBV3-1/TRBV3-2 NA CASSQGLRGSLETQYF TGTGCCAGCAGCCAAGGTCTCCGAGGCTCCTTGGAGACCCAGTACTTC
NA TRBJ2-5 TRBV10-3 TRBD1 CAISNRGQETQYF TGTGCCATCAGTAACAGGGGCCAAGAGACCCAGTACTTC
NA TRBJ2-7 TRBV2 NA CASSDGGLGGYEQYF TGTGCCAGCAGTGACGGAGGGCTCGGGGGCTACGAGCAGTACTTC
few TRBJ1-5 TRBV2 NA CASRGRDNSNQPQHF TGTGCCAGCAGGGGGAGGGACAACAGCAATCAGCCCCAGCATTTT
NA TRBJ2-2 TRBV19 NA CATMRSTGELFF TGTGCCACCATGCGGAGCACCGGGGAGCTGTTTTTT
NA TRBJ1-2 TRBV19 NA CASSMRQGYGYTF TGTGCCAGTAGTATGAGGCAGGGGTATGGCTACACCTTC
NA TRBJ2-2 TRBV28 TRBD2 CASSFRGGLVGELFF TGTGCCAGCAGTTTTCGGGGGGGCCTTGTCGGGGAGCTGTTTTTT
once TRBJ2-3 TRBV7-2 TRBD2 CASSLTSGGIDTQYF TGTGCCAGCAGCTTAACTAGCGGGGGGATAGATACGCAGTATTTT
few TRBJ1-2 TRBV6-5 NA CASSEQQGRSGYTF TGTGCCAGCAGCGAGCAACAGGGAAGGAGTGGCTACACCTTC
once TRBJ2-2 TRBV18 TRBD2 CASSPLLAGANTGELFF TGTGCCAGCTCACCCTTACTAGCGGGCGCGAACACCGGGGAGCTGTTTTTT
few TRBJ1-4 TRBV12-3/TRBV12-4 NA CASSFGGEKLFF TGTGCCAGCAGTTTCGGGGGTGAAAAACTGTTTTTT
NA TRBJ2-1 TRBV5-4 TRBD2 CASSSGVAGGGGSYNEQFF TGTGCCAGCAGCTCCGGGGTAGCGGGAGGAGGAGGCTCCTACAATGAGCAGTTCTTC
NA TRBJ1-1 TRBV7-3 NA CASSLVQVRDTEAFF TGTGCCAGCAGCTTAGTACAGGTCAGAGACACTGAAGCTTTCTTT
NA TRBJ1-2 TRBV4-1 NA CASSQSSERAGLGYTF TGCGCCAGCAGCCAATCCTCGGAGAGGGCAGGTCTTGGCTACACCTTC
NA TRBJ1-4 TRBV28 NA CASTSNEKLFF TGTGCCAGCACATCTAATGAAAAACTGTTTTTT
NA TRBJ1-5 TRBV18 NA CASSRTAPGQGEQPQHF TGTGCCAGCTCACGAACCGCTCCGGGACAAGGTGAGCAGCCCCAGCATTTT
NA TRBJ1-6 TRBV2 TRBD1 CASSPTPGGISPLHF TGTGCCAGCAGTCCTACCCCAGGGGGGATTTCACCCCTCCACTTT
NA TRBJ1-6 TRBV9 TRBD1 CASSDRDSYSPLHF TGTGCCAGCAGCGACCGGGACAGCTATTCACCCCTCCACTTT
NA TRBJ1-3 TRBV4-1 NA CASSQDIGQVVGNTIYF TGCGCCAGCAGCCAAGATATCGGACAAGTTGTCGGTAACACCATATATTTT
once TRBJ2-3 TRBV4-1 TRBD1 CASSQHGQGPDTQYF TGCGCCAGCAGCCAACACGGACAGGGCCCAGATACGCAGTATTTT
NA TRBJ2-5 TRBV2 NA CASSEFRNQETQYF TGTGCCAGCAGTGAATTCAGGAACCAAGAGACCCAGTACTTC
NA TRBJ1-2 TRBV29-1 TRBD1 CSARTGGDGYTF TGCAGCGCACGGACAGGGGGAGATGGCTACACCTTC
NA TRBJ1-3 TRBV6-2/TRBV6-3 TRBD1 CASSPGTGLSGNTIYF TGTGCCAGCAGCCCAGGGACAGGATTATCTGGAAACACCATATATTTT
NA TRBJ2-1 TRBV5-4 TRBD2 CASSLRRLAASDEQFF TGTGCCAGCAGCTTGAGGCGACTAGCGGCAAGCGATGAGCAGTTCTTC
NA TRBJ1-2 TRBV27 NA CATKEDQGPGGYTF TGTGCCACCAAGGAAGACCAGGGGCCGGGGGGCTACACCTTC
few TRBJ2-1 TRBV12-3/TRBV12-4 NA CASAIALEQFF TGTGCCAGTGCAATTGCGCTTGAGCAGTTCTTC
NA TRBJ1-1 TRBV6-1 NA CASSEVGEMRTEAFF TGTGCCAGCAGTGAAGTCGGGGAGATGAGGACTGAAGCTTTCTTT
once TRBJ2-2 TRBV5-4 TRBD2 CASSSGIKETGELFF TGTGCCAGCAGCAGCGGGATAAAAGAGACCGGGGAGCTGTTTTTT
few TRBJ1-1 TRBV4-2 NA CASSPPGASGMNTEAFF TGTGCCAGCAGCCCCCCTGGGGCCAGCGGGATGAACACTGAAGCTTTCTTT
NA TRBJ2-3 TRBV11-2 NA CASSARRDLTQYF TGTGCCAGCAGCGCCCGGCGGGACCTTACGCAGTATTTT
NA TRBJ2-3 TRBV19 TRBD2 CASSTTGYGGAVTDTQYF TGTGCCAGTAGTACCACAGGGTACGGGGGGGCGGTGACAGATACGCAGTATTTT
NA TRBJ2-1 TRBV10-2 NA CASSELQGGYNEQFF TGCGCCAGCAGTGAGTTACAGGGAGGGTACAATGAGCAGTTCTTC
NA TRBJ2-2 TRBV6-2/TRBV6-3 TRBD1 CASSPGGGGELFF TGTGCCAGCAGTCCAGGGGGTGGCGGGGAGCTGTTTTTT
NA TRBJ2-2 TRBV15 TRBD2 CATIKSGLAEVANTGELFF TGTGCCACCATCAAATCGGGACTAGCGGAAGTCGCGAACACCGGGGAGCTGTTTTTT